Below are 22 T cell receptor beta chains sequenced from a single sample in a study of cytomegalovirus exposure and HLA in healthy donors. Libraries were prepared by immunoSEQ multiplex PCR; TCRdb keeps only in-frame clonotypes and omits some of them. The profile shows 100,000 to 150,000 clones, approximately 92% of them singletons. The sample taken for sequencing was PBMCs. The origin of the receptors is a young woman in good health and CMV-seronegative.

V usage is TRBV12-5 and J usage is TRBJ1-5; D is perhaps TRBD1 (5 bases). The CDR3 length is 15 residues. CDR1 and CDR2 from the germline V gene are LGHNT and FRNRAP. V was shortened by 0 bases and J by 6 bases, with 12 bases between the two germline ends. The CDR3, as DNA: TGTGCTAGTGGTTTGGTTGTGGGACTAAGTCAGCCCCAGCATTTT. Protein: CASGLVVGLSQPQHF.

This clone was recorded once. The chain links TRBV10-3 to TRBJ2-2; D might be TRBD1 (7 bases). This CDR3 is built from 17 residues. CDR1 and CDR2 (germline): ENHRY, SYGVKD. The V gene lost 1 base and the J gene lost 2 bases, with 14 bases spanning the gap. Here the CDR3 DNA reads TGTGCCATCAGTGAGTGGATCAGGGGGGCAAACACCGGGGAGCTGTTTTTT. This gives the protein CAISEWIRGANTGELFF.

The count of this clone is one. The chain has TRBV5-1 and TRBJ2-5; 10 positions match TRBD1. In germline, CDR1 is SGHRS, CDR2 YFSETQ. The length of the CDR3 is 16 residues. J gave up 5 bases and V 0 bases, and 7 bases lay outside the gene matches. This CDR3 is CASSLDGDRGEETQYF. The CDR3 coding sequence is TGCGCCAGCAGCTTGGATGGGGACAGGGGTGAGGAGACCCAGTACTTC.

This clone came up a few times. The chain couples TRBV4-1 to TRBJ2-7; 7 bases are a match to TRBD2. Trimming cost V 3 bases and J 0 bases; bases outside gene matches: 5. The CDR3 sequence is 15 residues long. Germline V gene data show CDR1 as MGHRA and CDR2 as YSYEKL. For the CDR3, the DNA is TGCGCCAGCAGCCACGAACTAGCGTTCTCCTACGAGCAGTACTTC. Protein sequence: CASSHELAFSYEQYF.

This sequence joins TRBV6-1 and TRBJ1-6; D uncertain. Trimming stripped 3 bases from V and 14 bases from J, with 8 bases between. The CDR3 has 11 amino acids. The germline V gene encodes CDR1 MNHNS and CDR2 SASEGT. The CDR3 region has the DNA TGTGCCAGCAGTGATCGGGGTACCCTCCACTTT. Encoded protein: CASSDRGTLHF.

The J gene is TRBJ1-2, the V gene TRBV5-1, with TRBD1 identical over 7 bases. CDR1 is SGHRS and CDR2 is YFSETQ in the germline V gene. The CDR3 runs 14 residues. The ends lost 5 bases at V and 5 bases at J; junction bases unmatched: 9. The CDR3 DNA is TGCGCCAGCAGGTATACCCAGGGGGAGTATGGCTACACCTTC. Encoded protein: CASRYTQGEYGYTF.

This clone occurred once. This sequence joins TRBV12-5 and TRBJ2-7; 10 nucleotides match TRBD1. This CDR3 has 18 residues. Trimming took 4 bases from V and 0 from J; bases not matched to a gene: 12. From germline, CDR1 is LGHNT and CDR2 FRNRAP. CDR3 protein: CASGSLWGDRGNSYEQYF. For the CDR3, the DNA is TGTGCTAGTGGTTCATTGTGGGGGGACAGGGGAAACTCCTACGAGCAGTACTTC.

This chain connects TRBV5-1 to TRBJ2-5, with D possibly matching TRBD1 (6 bases). The CDR3 runs 14 residues. V lost 4 bases, J lost 3 bases, and 13 bases lay in between. Germline values: CDR1 SGHRS, CDR2 YFSETQ. The CDR3 sequence is CASSQGQSEETQYF. DNA for the CDR3: TGCGCCAGCAGCCAAGGACAGTCGGAAGAGACCCAGTACTTC.

This clone was observed a few times. This chain joins TRBV5-1 and TRBJ2-5; tentatively, D is TRBD2 (6 bases). Germline V gene sequence: CDR1 SGHRS, CDR2 YFSETQ. V lost 1 base and J lost 7, with 14 bases in between. The CDR3 has 14 amino acids. The CDR3 loop reads CASSLLKEGGTQYF. In DNA, the CDR3 is TGCGCCAGCAGCTTGTTGAAGGAGGGAGGGACCCAGTACTTC.

The rearrangement uses TRBV4-1 and TRBJ2-5; TRBD2 aligns across 13 bases. CDR3 length: 17 amino acids. J gave up 5 bases and V 1 base, and 7 bases lay outside the gene matches. Germline CDR1 MGHRA, CDR2 YSYEKL. CDR3 in amino acids: CASSQVTSGGARETQYF. The CDR3, as DNA: TGCGCCAGCAGCCAAGTAACTAGCGGGGGGGCTAGGGAGACCCAGTACTTC.

The chain has TRBV9 and TRBJ2-1; TRBD2 aligns across 12 bases. Germline V gene sequence: CDR1 SGDLS, CDR2 YYNGEE. The V and J ends lost 3 bases and 10 bases, in that order; junction bases with no gene match: 8. The CDR3 has 15 residues. The CDR3 DNA reads as TGTGCCAGCAGCGCTTCTAGCGGGGGGGCAAGAGAGCAGTTCTTC. Its translation: CASSASSGGAREQFF.

The CDR3 DNA reads TGTGCCAGCAGCTTAGTTCGACTAGCGGGGGTCTACGAGCAGTACTTC. Amino acid sequence: CASSLVRLAGVYEQYF. The chain employs TRBV11-2 and TRBJ2-7; the match to TRBD2 covers 12 bases. V lost 1 base and J lost 3; bases outside the gene matches: 4. There are 16 residues in the CDR3. Germline assignment: CDR1 SGHAT and CDR2 FQNNGV. The whole variable domain, filled in from reference TRBV11-2 and TRBJ2-7, reads EAGVAQSPRYKIIEKRQSVAFWCNPISGHATLYWYQQILGQGPKLLIQFQNNGVVDDSQLPKDRFSAERLKGVDSTLKIQPAKLEDSAVYLCASSLVRLAGVYEQYFGPGTRLTVT.

The gene calls are TRBV29-1 and TRBJ1-1; 7 nucleotides match TRBD1. Germline CDR1 and CDR2: SQVTM and ANQGSEA. The CDR3 is 14 residues long. The V gene end was trimmed by 7 bases and the J gene end by 1 base; junction bases not matched to a gene: 9. DNA of the CDR3: TGCAGCGCCCCCTTGGGACAGCGGAACACTGAAGCTTTCTTT. Translating it yields CSAPLGQRNTEAFF.

This clone appeared once. The genes are TRBV2 and TRBJ2-5, with TRBD2 identical over 13 bases. V shed 6 bases and J 5 bases; nucleotides not matched to a gene: 12. Per the germline V gene, CDR1 is SNHLY and CDR2 is FYNNEI. The CDR3 has 17 amino acids. The CDR3 coding sequence is TGTGCCAGCAGGGATAAGAGGACTAGCGGGGGCTGGGAGACCCAGTACTTC. It codes for CASRDKRTSGGWETQYF.

The chain has TRBV19 and TRBJ1-2; 7 bases map to TRBD1. The CDR3 covers 15 residues. After removal of 7 bases from V and 5 bases from J, the junction contained 13 bases not matched to a gene. Germline V gene lookup returns CDR1 LNHDA and CDR2 SQIVND (reference sequence). CDR3 sequence: CASKGAAGDWYGYTF. The DNA for the CDR3 is TGTGCCAGTAAGGGGGCGGCAGGGGATTGGTATGGCTACACCTTC.

CDR3 sequence: CASSLSQAGTPVEQFF. In DNA, the CDR3 is TGCGCCAGCAGCTTGTCTCAAGCGGGGACCCCGGTGGAGCAGTTCTTC. The chain is built from TRBV5-1 and TRBJ2-1, with 7 bases lining up with TRBD2. This CDR3 has 16 residues. Per the germline V gene, CDR1 is SGHRS and CDR2 is YFSETQ. Losses at the gene ends were 1 base for V and 10 bases for J; bases not matched to a gene: 14. Using reference TRBV5-1 and TRBJ2-1 for the parts outside the CDR3, the full variable domain is KAGVTQTPRYLIKTRGQQVTLSCSPISGHRSVSWYQQTPGQGLQFLFEYFSETQRNKGNFPGRFSGRQFSNSRSEMNVSTLELGDSALYLCASSLSQAGTPVEQFFGPGTRLTVL.

J is TRBJ1-1 and V is TRBV11-2; D is unresolved. CDR1 and CDR2 (germline): SGHAT, FQNNGV. The CDR3 is made up of 13 amino acids. The V end lost 5 bases, the J end lost 6 bases, and 13 bases lay between the germline ends. CDR3 in amino acids: CASSPPGLAEAFF. The CDR3 nucleotides are TGTGCCAGCAGCCCTCCTGGACTCGCTGAAGCTTTCTTT.

This chain connects TRBV5-1 to TRBJ1-2; D is unresolved. This CDR3 contains 16 residues. Germline V gives CDR1 SGHRS, CDR2 YFSETQ. Trimming left V 0 bases short and J 0 bases short, with 12 bases between. CDR3 DNA: TGCGCCAGCAGCTTGGACCTGTCACTGCCTAACTATGGCTACACCTTC. Encoded protein: CASSLDLSLPNYGYTF.

The rearrangement uses TRBV19 and TRBJ1-2, with 7 bases aligning to TRBD1. Germline CDR1 is LNHDA and CDR2 is SQIVND (reference sequence). The length of the CDR3 is 14 residues. V trimming: 5 bases; J trimming: 1 base; junction bases outside the gene matches: 4. CDR3 loop: CASSPQGDNYGYTF. CDR3 sequence (DNA): TGTGCCAGTAGTCCCCAGGGGGATAACTATGGCTACACCTTC.

This sequence joins TRBV5-1 and TRBJ1-1; D is ambiguous. Trimming stripped 0 bases from V and 0 bases from J, with 15 bases between. There are 17 residues in the CDR3. From germline, CDR1 is SGHRS and CDR2 YFSETQ. The CDR3 is CASSLAGVSRMNTEAFF. CDR3 sequence (DNA): TGCGCCAGCAGCTTGGCCGGAGTAAGCAGAATGAACACTGAAGCTTTCTTT.

This clone was observed a few times. The chain has TRBV27 and TRBJ1-5; D may be TRBD1 (5 bases). Germline V CDR1 and CDR2: MNHEY, SMNVEV (reference sequence). Trimming took off 5 bases at V and 4 bases at J, with 12 bases between the two ends. This CDR3 comprises 14 residues. The CDR3 nucleotides are TGTGCCAGCAGTGAATTCCAGGGTAATCAGCCCCAGCATTTT. Encoded protein: CASSEFQGNQPQHF.

CDR3 region: CASSLIPDKGGYGYTF. The CDR3 DNA reads as TGTGCCAGCAGCTTAATACCGGACAAAGGTGGCTATGGCTACACCTTC. The genes are TRBV11-2 and TRBJ1-2, with D maybe TRBD1 (5 bases). V was clipped by 2 bases and J by 4 bases, with 17 bases between them. Germline V lookup: CDR1 SGHAT, CDR2 FQNNGV. The CDR3 sequence is 16 residues long.